The rows below give T cell receptor beta chains drawn from one sample of a study of shared clonotypes between healthy human individuals. This table comes from immunoSEQ multiplex PCR, and its TCRdb copy is limited to in-frame clones, with some not included. The sample consists of millions of clones, approximately 92% of them appearing once. Sequenced: naive CD4+ T cells sorted from blood. The receptors derive from a man aged 18 to 30 in good health. Each CDR3 is given with its conserved first and last residue. D genes are given only for firm matches. Clone size is given for some rows only: seen once, a few or many times, or a class if the clone is expanded.

d_gene: .; abundance: .; v_gene: TRBV2; j_gene: TRBJ1-1; CDR3aa: CASKWHEGNTEAFF; CDR3nt: TGTGCCAGCAAATGGCACGAAGGGAACACTGAAGCTTTCTTT
d_gene: TRBD1; abundance: .; v_gene: TRBV28; j_gene: TRBJ1-6; CDR3aa: CASSLPQTGGGRSPLHF; CDR3nt: TGTGCCAGCAGTTTACCCCAAACAGGGGGCGGTCGGTCACCCCTCCACTTT
d_gene: .; abundance: .; v_gene: TRBV30; j_gene: TRBJ1-2; CDR3aa: CAWSAARRVGGYTF; CDR3nt: TGTGCCTGGAGTGCCGCGAGGCGAGTGGGGGGCTACACCTTC
d_gene: .; abundance: .; v_gene: TRBV4-2; j_gene: TRBJ1-6; CDR3aa: CASSQDPGDNSPLHF; CDR3nt: TGTGCCAGCAGCCAAGATCCGGGGGATAATTCACCCCTCCACTTT
d_gene: .; abundance: .; v_gene: TRBV6-5; j_gene: TRBJ2-7; CDR3aa: CASRTATLNSYEQYF; CDR3nt: TGTGCCAGTAGGACCGCGACCTTAAACTCCTACGAGCAGTACTTC
d_gene: .; abundance: few; v_gene: TRBV27; j_gene: TRBJ1-2; CDR3aa: CASSPSAYNYGYTF; CDR3nt: TGTGCCAGCAGTCCCTCTGCTTATAACTATGGCTACACCTTC
d_gene: .; abundance: .; v_gene: TRBV28; j_gene: TRBJ1-2; CDR3aa: CASSETRGGYTF; CDR3nt: TGTGCCAGCAGTGAAACAAGGGGAGGCTACACCTTC
d_gene: TRBD2; abundance: once; v_gene: TRBV4-1; j_gene: TRBJ2-5; CDR3aa: CASSQDPGLAGALGLETQYF; CDR3nt: TGCGCCAGCAGCCAAGATCCGGGGCTAGCGGGGGCACTAGGGCTGGAGACCCAGTACTTC
d_gene: .; abundance: .; v_gene: TRBV4-3; j_gene: TRBJ1-4; CDR3aa: CASSQDHDRGKLFF; CDR3nt: TGCGCCAGCAGCCAAGATCACGATCGGGGAAAACTGTTTTTT
d_gene: TRBD1; abundance: .; v_gene: TRBV4-1; j_gene: TRBJ1-2; CDR3aa: CASSYRGNGYTF; CDR3nt: TGCGCCAGCAGCTACAGGGGAAATGGCTACACCTTC
d_gene: .; abundance: .; v_gene: TRBV7-2; j_gene: TRBJ2-3; CDR3aa: CASSLVGYLSTDTQYF; CDR3nt: TGTGCCAGCAGCTTAGTTGGGTACCTTTCAACGGATACGCAGTATTTT
d_gene: .; abundance: .; v_gene: TRBV7-2; j_gene: TRBJ2-5; CDR3aa: CASSPYTETQYF; CDR3nt: TGTGCCAGCAGCCCCTACACAGAGACCCAGTACTTC
d_gene: .; abundance: .; v_gene: TRBV6-5; j_gene: TRBJ2-7; CDR3aa: CASSRGGYEQYF; CDR3nt: TGTGCCAGCAGCCGCGGAGGCTACGAGCAGTACTTC
d_gene: TRBD2; abundance: .; v_gene: TRBV2; j_gene: TRBJ2-3; CDR3aa: CASSVGLAGVTDTQYF; CDR3nt: TGTGCCAGCAGTGTGGGCCTAGCGGGAGTGACAGATACGCAGTATTTT
d_gene: TRBD2; abundance: .; v_gene: TRBV18; j_gene: TRBJ2-3; CDR3aa: CASSPLAGALTDTQYF; CDR3nt: TGTGCCAGCTCACCATTAGCGGGGGCCCTCACAGATACGCAGTATTTT
d_gene: .; abundance: .; v_gene: TRBV6-5; j_gene: TRBJ2-7; CDR3aa: CASSYSAGKTYEQYF; CDR3nt: TGTGCCAGCAGTTACTCGGCGGGAAAAACTTACGAGCAGTACTTC
d_gene: .; abundance: .; v_gene: TRBV5-1; j_gene: TRBJ1-4; CDR3aa: CASSPHAQGGGEKLFF; CDR3nt: TGCGCCAGCAGCCCCCACGCACAGGGAGGAGGCGAAAAACTGTTTTTT
d_gene: .; abundance: .; v_gene: TRBV30; j_gene: TRBJ1-2; CDR3aa: CAWTRGGEGNYGYTF; CDR3nt: TGTGCCTGGACCCGGGGCGGGGAGGGGAACTATGGCTACACCTTC
d_gene: .; abundance: .; v_gene: TRBV27; j_gene: TRBJ1-1; CDR3aa: CASSPRPPTRNTEAFF; CDR3nt: TGTGCCAGCAGTCCGAGGCCGCCAACTCGGAACACTGAAGCTTTCTTT
d_gene: .; abundance: once; v_gene: TRBV10-3; j_gene: TRBJ1-1; CDR3aa: CAIRASQSTEAFF; CDR3nt: TGTGCCATCAGAGCAAGCCAGAGCACTGAAGCTTTCTTT
d_gene: TRBD2; abundance: once; v_gene: TRBV27; j_gene: TRBJ2-1; CDR3aa: CASSQASGPHEQFF; CDR3nt: TGTGCCAGCAGTCAGGCTAGCGGGCCCCACGAGCAGTTCTTC
d_gene: .; abundance: .; v_gene: TRBV6-1; j_gene: TRBJ1-4; CDR3aa: CASSEQGSTNEKLFF; CDR3nt: TGTGCCAGCAGTGAACAGGGCAGCACTAATGAAAAACTGTTTTTT
d_gene: .; abundance: .; v_gene: TRBV28; j_gene: TRBJ2-7; CDR3aa: CASGDLTLSYEQYF; CDR3nt: TGTGCCAGCGGGGATCTTACTCTTTCCTACGAGCAGTACTTC
d_gene: TRBD2; abundance: .; v_gene: TRBV18; j_gene: TRBJ2-3; CDR3aa: CASSPLAGGRTDTQYF; CDR3nt: TGTGCCAGCTCACCTTTAGCGGGGGGACGCACAGATACGCAGTATTTT
d_gene: TRBD2; abundance: .; v_gene: TRBV5-4; j_gene: TRBJ2-7; CDR3aa: CASSLGLAGGLSYEQYF; CDR3nt: TGTGCCAGCAGCTTGGGGCTAGCGGGAGGCTTATCCTACGAGCAGTACTTC
d_gene: .; abundance: .; v_gene: TRBV19; j_gene: TRBJ1-5; CDR3aa: CASSMDFPYSNQPQHF; CDR3nt: TGTGCCAGTAGTATGGATTTCCCTTATAGCAATCAGCCCCAGCATTTT
d_gene: .; abundance: .; v_gene: TRBV5-1; j_gene: TRBJ1-4; CDR3aa: CASSPRGSNEKLFF; CDR3nt: TGCGCCAGCAGCCCCAGGGGCTCTAATGAAAAACTGTTTTTT
d_gene: .; abundance: .; v_gene: TRBV5-1; j_gene: TRBJ2-2; CDR3aa: CASSLSAGANTGELFF; CDR3nt: TGCGCCAGCAGCTTATCAGCGGGCGCGAACACCGGGGAGCTGTTTTTT
d_gene: TRBD1; abundance: few; v_gene: TRBV7-2; j_gene: TRBJ1-5; CDR3aa: CASSLDGQGMAPQHF; CDR3nt: TGTGCCAGCAGCTTAGACGGACAGGGAATGGCGCCCCAGCATTTT
d_gene: .; abundance: .; v_gene: TRBV7-9; j_gene: TRBJ2-5; CDR3aa: CASSLFGGGPRETQYF; CDR3nt: TGTGCCAGCAGCTTATTCGGCGGGGGCCCCAGGGAGACCCAGTACTTC
d_gene: .; abundance: once; v_gene: TRBV27; j_gene: TRBJ2-5; CDR3aa: CASSPQGAGAPQYF; CDR3nt: TGTGCCAGCAGTCCGCAGGGGGCGGGAGCTCCCCAGTACTTC
d_gene: .; abundance: .; v_gene: TRBV9; j_gene: TRBJ2-3; CDR3aa: CASSVGLGGVSTDTQYF; CDR3nt: TGTGCCAGCAGCGTAGGGCTTGGGGGTGTAAGCACAGATACGCAGTATTTT
d_gene: .; abundance: .; v_gene: TRBV10-3; j_gene: TRBJ2-1; CDR3aa: CAISPGLTSSYNEQFF; CDR3nt: TGTGCCATCAGTCCGGGACTCACTAGCTCCTACAATGAGCAGTTCTTC
d_gene: TRBD2; abundance: .; v_gene: TRBV9; j_gene: TRBJ2-3; CDR3aa: CASSVVGTSSPDTQYF; CDR3nt: TGTGCCAGCAGCGTAGTTGGGACTAGTAGCCCAGATACGCAGTATTTT
d_gene: TRBD1; abundance: .; v_gene: TRBV18; j_gene: TRBJ1-4; CDR3aa: CASSSLRQGYANEKLFF; CDR3nt: TGTGCCAGCTCATCTCTAAGACAGGGGTACGCTAATGAAAAACTGTTTTTT
d_gene: TRBD1; abundance: .; v_gene: TRBV4-1; j_gene: TRBJ1-3; CDR3aa: CASSQATGGESGNTIYF; CDR3nt: TGCGCCAGCAGCCAAGCGACAGGGGGGGAATCTGGAAACACCATATATTTT
d_gene: TRBD1; abundance: .; v_gene: TRBV6-5; j_gene: TRBJ1-2; CDR3aa: CASSRRGGDGYTF; CDR3nt: TGTGCCAGCAGTCGCAGGGGGGGAGATGGCTACACCTTC
d_gene: TRBD1; abundance: .; v_gene: TRBV6-5; j_gene: TRBJ2-7; CDR3aa: CASSYGQGNYEQYF; CDR3nt: TGTGCCAGCAGTTACGGACAGGGGAACTACGAGCAGTACTTC
d_gene: .; abundance: .; v_gene: TRBV11-2; j_gene: TRBJ2-5; CDR3aa: CASSAQVFETQYF; CDR3nt: TGTGCCAGCAGCGCACAGGTTTTTGAGACCCAGTACTTC
d_gene: .; abundance: .; v_gene: TRBV7-8; j_gene: TRBJ2-1; CDR3aa: CASSLGSYNEQFF; CDR3nt: TGTGCCAGCAGCTTGGGGTCCTACAATGAGCAGTTCTTC
d_gene: TRBD1; abundance: .; v_gene: TRBV5-1; j_gene: TRBJ2-7; CDR3aa: CASSLTGGKGYEQYF; CDR3nt: TGCGCCAGCAGCTTGACAGGGGGCAAGGGCTACGAGCAGTACTTC